Presented here are 14 T cell receptor beta chains from one specimen sequenced in a study of PD-1 and CTLA-4 blockade in melanoma. Generated by immunoSEQ multiplex PCR, the TCRdb table keeps only in-frame clones and is missing some. Of around 31,000 clones listed, 88% are singletons. This sample comprised CD8+ T cells from peripheral blood, obtained from a patient given anti-PD-1 treatment. Receptors originate from a human donor with melanoma.

This chain joins TRBV4-1 and TRBJ2-7; TRBD1 or TRBD2 may be the D gene (5 bases each). With 1 base removed from V and 5 bases from J, the gap between germline ends came to 15 bases. Germline lookup yields CDR1 MGHRA and CDR2 YSYEKL. There are 15 residues in the CDR3. CDR3 DNA: TGCGCCAGCAGCCAAGGGGACGGTGGAATGAACGAGCAGTACTTC. Protein: CASSQGDGGMNEQYF.

The chain couples TRBV6-2 or TRBV6-3 to TRBJ1-5, with 11 bases that match TRBD1. This CDR3 comprises 15 residues. V lost 4 bases and J lost 7; bases outside the gene matches: 6. Germline loops: CDR1 MNHEY, CDR2 SVGEGT. CDR3 region: CASSSGQGAGQPQHF. CDR3 coding DNA: TGTGCCAGCAGTTCTGGACAGGGGGCCGGACAGCCCCAGCATTTT.

The chain links TRBV5-8 to TRBJ2-1; 7 positions match TRBD1. CDR1 is SGHTS and CDR2 is YDEGEE in the germline V gene. The CDR3 totals 16 residues. V trimming: 4 bases; J trimming: 7 bases; junction bases outside the gene matches: 14. CDR3 region: CASSAETGASGNEQFF. The CDR3 DNA reads TGTGCCAGCAGCGCGGAAACAGGGGCCTCTGGGAATGAGCAGTTCTTC.

This chain connects TRBV6-5 to TRBJ2-1; 10 nucleotides match TRBD2. Germline CDR1 MNHEY, CDR2 SVGAGI. J was trimmed by 7 bases and V by 6 bases; bases with no gene match: 9. This CDR3 region has 15 residues. CDR3 protein: CASSPSAGGYNEQFF. CDR3 DNA sequence: TGTGCCAGCAGCCCGTCAGCGGGGGGGTATAATGAGCAGTTCTTC.

The rearrangement uses TRBV5-4 and TRBJ2-7; tentative D call: TRBD2 (5 bases). Germline CDR1 is SGHNT and CDR2 is YYREEE (reference sequence). The CDR3 consists of 14 residues. V was clipped by 0 bases and J by 2 bases, with 9 bases between them. CDR3 bases: TGTGCCAGCAGCTTGGCCTTCGGGACCTACGAGCAGTACTTC. Translated: CASSLAFGTYEQYF.

This clone was seen only a few times. The CDR3 here is CSAGEGGTYEQYF. In DNA form, the CDR3 reads TGCAGTGCTGGTGAGGGAGGAACCTACGAGCAGTACTTC. V is TRBV20-1 and J is TRBJ2-7; maybe TRBD2 (6 bases). There are 13 residues in the CDR3. V lost 5 bases and J lost 2, with 13 bases in between. CDR1 and CDR2 from the germline V gene are DFQATT and SNEGSKA (reference sequence).

This clone was seen a handful of times. This sequence joins TRBV18 and TRBJ1-1, with D perhaps matching TRBD1 (5 bases). Germline assignment: CDR1 KGHSH and CDR2 LQKENI. V lost 2 bases, J lost 2 bases, and 12 bases lay in between. The CDR3 has 15 amino acids. The CDR3 spells CASSPEPQGNTEAFF. The CDR3 region has the DNA TGTGCCAGCTCACCAGAGCCCCAGGGTAACACTGAAGCTTTCTTT.

This chain joins TRBV28 and TRBJ1-5, with 7 bases that match TRBD1. Losses at the gene ends were 3 bases for V and 4 bases for J; bases not matched to a gene: 6. Germline V gives CDR1 MDHEN, CDR2 SYDVKM. This CDR3 comprises 15 residues. The CDR3 sequence is CASSLGPGGNQPQHF. As DNA, the CDR3 is TGTGCCAGCAGTTTGGGGCCAGGGGGTAATCAGCCCCAGCATTTT.

The rearrangement uses TRBV2 and TRBJ2-3; D uncertain. Trimming removed 3 bases at V and 6 bases at J, with 4 bases between. The CDR3 is 11 amino acids. Looked up from germline, CDR1 is SNHLY and CDR2 is FYNNEI. The CDR3: CASSDRDTQYF. The DNA of the CDR3 is TGTGCCAGCAGTGATCGCGATACGCAGTATTTT.

The CDR3 bases are TGTGCCAGCTATCGACAGGGGCTCTTCACCGGGGAGCTGTTTTTT. Its translation: CASYRQGLFTGELFF. The rearrangement uses TRBV5-6 and TRBJ2-2, with 8 bases identical to TRBD1. CDR3 size: 15 residues. Germline V CDR1 and CDR2: SGHDT, YYEEEE. J lost 4 bases, V lost 7 bases, and 9 bases had no gene match.

V and J are TRBV28 and TRBJ1-3; a weak D match, TRBD1 (5 bases). V lost 6 bases and J 0 bases, leaving 12 bases between the germline ends. This CDR3 is 15 amino acids long. The germline V gene encodes CDR1 MDHEN and CDR2 SYDVKM. CDR3 sequence: CASSTEGPSGNTIYF. CDR3 nucleotides: TGTGCCAGCAGCACAGAGGGGCCCTCTGGAAACACCATATATTTT. Complete variable domain (other parts from reference TRBV28 and TRBJ1-3): DVKVTQSSRYLVKRTGEKVFLECVQDMDHENMFWYRQDPGLGLRLIYFSYDVKMKEKGDIPEGYSVSREKKERFSLILESASTNQTSMYLCASSTEGPSGNTIYFGEGSWLTVV.

The rearrangement uses TRBV29-1 and TRBJ2-2, with 7 nucleotides matching TRBD2. In germline, CDR1 is SQVTM, CDR2 ANQGSEA. V lost 1 base and J lost 5; bases outside the gene matches: 10. This CDR3 has 16 amino acids. The CDR3 nucleotides read TGCAGCGTTGAAGGGGAACCGGGGGGAGGGACCGGGGAGCTGTTTTTT. Amino acids: CSVEGEPGGGTGELFF.

This clone was counted a few times. This sequence joins TRBV6-1 and TRBJ2-7; D not resolved. CDR1 MNHNS and CDR2 SASEGT come from the germline V gene. Trimming removed 1 base from V and 1 base from J, with 5 bases in between. The CDR3 spans 13 residues. In nucleotides, the CDR3 is TGTGCCAGCAGTGAAGGGTTGTCCTACGAGCAGTACTTC. This sequence encodes CASSEGLSYEQYF.

The J gene is TRBJ1-2, the V gene TRBV5-1, with 10 nucleotides matching TRBD1. The V gene's germline CDR1 is SGHRS and CDR2 YFSETQ. The CDR3 sequence is 17 residues long. The V segment lost 4 bases and the J segment 4 bases; nucleotides outside the gene matches: 13. The CDR3 reads CASSNPGQGLVSYGYTF. CDR3 bases: TGCGCCAGCAGCAACCCGGGACAGGGGTTGGTTAGCTATGGCTACACCTTC.